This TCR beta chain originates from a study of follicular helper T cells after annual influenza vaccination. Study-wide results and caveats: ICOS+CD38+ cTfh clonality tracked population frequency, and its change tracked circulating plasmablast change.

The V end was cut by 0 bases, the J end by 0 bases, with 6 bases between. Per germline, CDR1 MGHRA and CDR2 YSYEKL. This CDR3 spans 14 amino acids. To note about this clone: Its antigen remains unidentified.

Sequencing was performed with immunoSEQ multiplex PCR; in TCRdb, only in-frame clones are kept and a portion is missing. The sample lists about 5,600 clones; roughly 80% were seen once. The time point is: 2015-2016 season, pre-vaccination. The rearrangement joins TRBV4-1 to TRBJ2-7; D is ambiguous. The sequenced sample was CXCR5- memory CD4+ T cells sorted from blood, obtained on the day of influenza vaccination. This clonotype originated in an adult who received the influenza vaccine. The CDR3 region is CASSQEWFSYEQYF. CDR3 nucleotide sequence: TGCGCCAGCAGCCAAGAGTGGTTCTCCTACGAGCAGTACTTC.